Listed below are T cell receptor beta chains from one sample, sequenced in a study of T cell responses to AZD1222 COVID-19 vaccine. Produced via immunoSEQ multiplex PCR; TCRdb's table is partial and in-frame only. Of 95,000 to 110,000 clones in the sample, about 90% are singletons; the top ten hold approximately 22%. The sample was peripheral blood, taken on day 0 of AZD1222 vaccination. The receptors derive from an adult in good health. Both conserved end residues are part of each CDR3. D genes are given only for firm matches. Clone size is stated in some rows and not others, as once, few, many or a class when expanded.

>TRBD1|.|TRBV5-1|TRBJ2-2
TGCGCCAGCAGCTACCCCGGGACAGGAAACACCGGGGAGCTGTTTTTT
CASSYPGTGNTGELFF
>.|.|TRBV5-4|TRBJ1-3
TGTGCCAGCAGCAAGGAGTTGTGGGGAAACACCATATATTTT
CASSKELWGNTIYF
>TRBD1|.|TRBV7-8|TRBJ1-5
TGTGCCAGCAGCTTGGACAGGGTTGGGGGCAATCAGCCCCAGCATTTT
CASSLDRVGGNQPQHF
>.|.|TRBV9|TRBJ2-2
TGTGCCAGCAGCACCCTCGGAGGGGGGGAGCTGTTTTTT
CASSTLGGGELFF
>.|.|TRBV5-6|TRBJ1-1
TGTGCCAGCAGCCCGGGACCAATCACTGAAGCTTTCTTT
CASSPGPITEAFF
>.|.|TRBV7-6|TRBJ2-7
TGTGCCAGCAGCTTAGCCGGCGGGACCTCCTACGAGCAGTACTTC
CASSLAGGTSYEQYF
>TRBD2|.|TRBV10-3|TRBJ2-1
TGTGCCATCAGTACTAGCGGGGGATCGAATGAGCAGTTCTTC
CAISTSGGSNEQFF
>.|.|TRBV4-3|TRBJ1-2
TGCGCCAGCAGCCAAGAAACAGGGAGGTATGGTGGCTACACCTTC
CASSQETGRYGGYTF
>TRBD2|.|TRBV15|TRBJ2-5
TGTGCCACCACCTCGGGGGGAATAGAGACCCAGTACTTC
CATTSGGIETQYF
>.|.|TRBV4-1|TRBJ1-4
TGCGCCAGCGGAAGTGTTGCTACAACTAATGAAAAACTGTTTTTT
CASGSVATTNEKLFF
>.|.|TRBV5-1|TRBJ1-5
TGCGCCAGCAGCTTGGGGAGGCCCGGGGAGCCCCAGCATTTT
CASSLGRPGEPQHF
>.|.|TRBV3-1/TRBV3-2|TRBJ1-5
TGTGCCAGCAGCCAAGATGGCTCTTCCAATCAGCCCCAGCATTTT
CASSQDGSSNQPQHF
>.|.|TRBV5-1|TRBJ2-3
TGCGCCAGCAGCCCCCGGCCCGGCCCAGATACGCAGTATTTT
CASSPRPGPDTQYF
>.|.|TRBV13|TRBJ2-5
TGTGCCAGCAGCTTAGGGGGGGCCGTAGAGACCCAGTACTTC
CASSLGGAVETQYF
>TRBD2|.|TRBV4-1|TRBJ2-7
TGCGCCAGCAGCCAATTAAGACTAGCGGGGATAAGCGAGCAGTACTTC
CASSQLRLAGISEQYF
>.|.|TRBV9|TRBJ2-1
TGTGCCAGCAGCGGAGACGAATTTAGGGGGGGGTCCTACAATGAGCAGTTCTTC
CASSGDEFRGGSYNEQFF
>.|.|TRBV3-1/TRBV3-2|TRBJ1-6
TGTGCCAGCACTCCCCGGGAAGGTTCGACCTATAATTCACCCCTCCACTTT
CASTPREGSTYNSPLHF
>TRBD1|.|TRBV5-5|TRBJ1-6
TGTGCCAGCAGCTTGTTTCAGGGCAGGGGGAATTCACCCCTCCACTTT
CASSLFQGRGNSPLHF
>.|.|TRBV9|TRBJ2-3
TGTGCCAGCAGCGTATCTACGGCCGGGACCTTAACCGAGGGGGATACGCAGTATTTT
CASSVSTAGTLTEGDTQYF
>.|.|TRBV7-8|TRBJ1-6
TGTGCCAGCAGCTTAGTTTCACGATCACCCCTCCACTTT
CASSLVSRSPLHF
>.|.|TRBV4-3|TRBJ2-7
TGCGCCAGCAGCCAATGGGCCTCTTTTGGCGGTGAAGATTACGAGCAGTACTTC
CASSQWASFGGEDYEQYF
>TRBD1|.|TRBV6-6|TRBJ1-5
TGTGCCAGCAGTTTCCCGACTCAGGGGGATCAGCCCCAGCATTTT
CASSFPTQGDQPQHF
>.|.|TRBV28|TRBJ1-6
TGTGCCAGCAGTACATGGGGGGCGGGTAATTCACCCCTCCACTTT
CASSTWGAGNSPLHF
>TRBD2|.|TRBV6-5|TRBJ2-3
TGTGCCAGCAGACTAGCGGGGCAAATCACAGATACGCAGTATTTT
CASRLAGQITDTQYF
>.|.|TRBV14|TRBJ2-1
TGTGCCAGCAGCGCCGGTTGGACAGACGACCGTTGGTCCTACAATGAGCAGTTCTTC
CASSAGWTDDRWSYNEQFF
>.|.|TRBV19|TRBJ2-6
TGTGCCGTCTCCGAGGGCTCTGGGGCCAACGTCCTGACTTTC
CAVSEGSGANVLTF
>.|.|TRBV20-1|TRBJ2-3
TGCAGTGCTAGTTCGGACAGAAGCACAGATACGCAGTATTTT
CSASSDRSTDTQYF
>.|.|TRBV12-3/TRBV12-4|TRBJ1-5
TGTGCCAGCAGTAGACCCAACAATCAGCCCCAGCATTTT
CASSRPNNQPQHF
>.|.|TRBV19|TRBJ2-2
TGTGCCAGTAGTAGGGAGCGGGAGCTGTTTTTT
CASSRERELFF
>.|.|TRBV12-3/TRBV12-4|TRBJ2-3
TGTGCCAGCAGTTCCCAAGATACGCAGTATTTT
CASSSQDTQYF
>.|.|TRBV3-1/TRBV3-2|TRBJ1-4
TGTGCCAGCAGCGCCCAGGGTAACGAAAAACTGTTTTTT
CASSAQGNEKLFF
>.|.|TRBV13|TRBJ1-6
TGTGCCAGCAGCGGGGGAGGTGTAGATAATTCACCCCTCCACTTT
CASSGGGVDNSPLHF
>TRBD1|once|TRBV9|TRBJ1-3
TGTGCCAGCAGCACCAGCGGACAGGGCGAAAACACCATATATTTT
CASSTSGQGENTIYF